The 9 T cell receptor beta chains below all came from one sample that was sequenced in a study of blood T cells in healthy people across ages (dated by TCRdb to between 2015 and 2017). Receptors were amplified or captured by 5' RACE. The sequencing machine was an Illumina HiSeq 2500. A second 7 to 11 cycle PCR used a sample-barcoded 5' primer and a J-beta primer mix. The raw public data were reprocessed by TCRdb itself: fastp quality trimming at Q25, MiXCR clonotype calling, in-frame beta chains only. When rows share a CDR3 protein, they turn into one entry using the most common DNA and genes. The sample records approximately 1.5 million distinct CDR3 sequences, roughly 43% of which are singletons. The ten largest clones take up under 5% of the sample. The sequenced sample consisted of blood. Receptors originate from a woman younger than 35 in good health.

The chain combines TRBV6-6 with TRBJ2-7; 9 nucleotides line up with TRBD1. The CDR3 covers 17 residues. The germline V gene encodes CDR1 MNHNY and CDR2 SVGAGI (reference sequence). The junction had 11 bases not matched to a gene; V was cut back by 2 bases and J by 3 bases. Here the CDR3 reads CASSYGIRQGVVYEQYF. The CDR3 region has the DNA TGTGCCAGCAGTTACGGGATTAGACAGGGGGTAGTCTACGAGCAGTACTTC.

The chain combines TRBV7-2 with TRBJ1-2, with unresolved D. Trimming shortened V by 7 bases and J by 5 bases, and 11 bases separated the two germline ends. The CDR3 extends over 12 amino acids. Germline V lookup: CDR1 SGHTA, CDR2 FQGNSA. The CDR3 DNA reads TGTGCCAGCACCCAGGCGGGGTATGGCTACACCTTC. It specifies CASTQAGYGYTF.

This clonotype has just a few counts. The CDR3 reads CASSTPQGIYEQYF. The CDR3 coding sequence is TGTGCCAGCAGTACCCCACAGGGTATTTACGAGCAGTACTTC. The chain recombines TRBV27 with TRBJ2-7; D is perhaps TRBD1 (6 bases). V was clipped by 5 bases and J by 4 bases, with 15 bases between them. From germline, CDR1 is MNHEY and CDR2 SMNVEV (reference sequence). The CDR3 contains 14 residues.

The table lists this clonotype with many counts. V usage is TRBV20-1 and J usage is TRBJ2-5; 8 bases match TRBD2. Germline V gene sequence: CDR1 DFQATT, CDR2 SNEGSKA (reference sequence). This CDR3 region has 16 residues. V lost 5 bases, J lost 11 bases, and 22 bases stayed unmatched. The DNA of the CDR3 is TGCAGTGCTTACAACGGGGCAAGCGGGAGCTACAATGAGCAGTACTTC. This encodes CSAYNGASGSYNEQYF.

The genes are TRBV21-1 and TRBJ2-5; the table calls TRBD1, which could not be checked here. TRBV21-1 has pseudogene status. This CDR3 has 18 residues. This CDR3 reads CASCSRGRGHDYQETQYF. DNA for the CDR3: TGTGCCAGCTGCTCAAGGGGACGCGGACACGACTATCAAGAGACCCAGTACTTC.

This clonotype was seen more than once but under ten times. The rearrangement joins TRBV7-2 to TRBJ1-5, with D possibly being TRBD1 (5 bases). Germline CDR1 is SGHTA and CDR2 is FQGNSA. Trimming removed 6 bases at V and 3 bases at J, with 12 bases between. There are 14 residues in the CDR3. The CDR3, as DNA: TGTGCCAGCAGTCTCCGGGGCAACAATCAGCCCCAGCATTTT. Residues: CASSLRGNNQPQHF.

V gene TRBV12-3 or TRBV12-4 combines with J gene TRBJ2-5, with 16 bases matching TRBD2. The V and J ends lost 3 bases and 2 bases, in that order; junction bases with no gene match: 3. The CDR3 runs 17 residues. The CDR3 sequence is CASSLGLAGGAQETQYF. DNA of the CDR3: TGTGCCAGCAGTTTGGGACTAGCGGGGGGGGCACAAGAGACCCAGTACTTC.

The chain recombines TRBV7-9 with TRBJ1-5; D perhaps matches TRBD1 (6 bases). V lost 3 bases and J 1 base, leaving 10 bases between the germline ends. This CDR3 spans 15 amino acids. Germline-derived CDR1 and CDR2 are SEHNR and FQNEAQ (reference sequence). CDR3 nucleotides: TGTGCCAGCAGCTTGGGGGCTCGAAGCAATCAGCCCCAGCATTTT. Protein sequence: CASSLGARSNQPQHF.

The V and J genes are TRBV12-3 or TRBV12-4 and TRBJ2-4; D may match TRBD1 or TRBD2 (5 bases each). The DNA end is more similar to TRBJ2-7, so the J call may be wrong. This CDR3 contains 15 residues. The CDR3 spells CASRSTGTSSYEQYF. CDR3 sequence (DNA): TGTGCCAGCAGGTCGACCGGGACCTCCTCTTACGAGCAGTACTTC.